This record concerns one TCR beta chain sequence. Trimming stripped 6 bases from V and 7 bases from J, with 18 bases between. This CDR3 is 14 amino acids long. This sample is part of a study of CD8 T cells in Susac syndrome. Reverse transcription of about 0.45 to 1 ug RNA was performed with random hexamers. TCRdb re-called the immunoSEQ multiplex PCR reads through MiXCR, storing one row per CDR3 protein. The sample carries some 250,000 distinct CDR3 sequences, roughly 95% recorded once. Sequenced material: CD4+ T cells from PBMCs. The receptor's source is a human donor with Susac syndrome. The chain combines TRBV12-3 or TRBV12-4 with TRBJ1-2, with no clear D. CDR3 coding DNA: TGTGCCAGCAGGGTAGACAATCTGGTTTCTGGCTACACCTTC. Translating gives CASRVDNLVSGYTF.